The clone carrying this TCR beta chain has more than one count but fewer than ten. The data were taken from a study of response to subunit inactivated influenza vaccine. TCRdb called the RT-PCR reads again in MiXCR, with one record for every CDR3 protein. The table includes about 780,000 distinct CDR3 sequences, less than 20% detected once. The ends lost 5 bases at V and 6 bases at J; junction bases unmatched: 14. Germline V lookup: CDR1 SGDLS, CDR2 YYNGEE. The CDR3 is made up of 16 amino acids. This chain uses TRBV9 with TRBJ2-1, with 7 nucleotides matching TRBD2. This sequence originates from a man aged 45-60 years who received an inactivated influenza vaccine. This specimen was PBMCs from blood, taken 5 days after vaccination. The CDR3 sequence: CASSDQRTGGGNEQFF. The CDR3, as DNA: TGTGCCAGCAGTGACCAACGGACCGGCGGGGGCAATGAGCAGTTCTTC.